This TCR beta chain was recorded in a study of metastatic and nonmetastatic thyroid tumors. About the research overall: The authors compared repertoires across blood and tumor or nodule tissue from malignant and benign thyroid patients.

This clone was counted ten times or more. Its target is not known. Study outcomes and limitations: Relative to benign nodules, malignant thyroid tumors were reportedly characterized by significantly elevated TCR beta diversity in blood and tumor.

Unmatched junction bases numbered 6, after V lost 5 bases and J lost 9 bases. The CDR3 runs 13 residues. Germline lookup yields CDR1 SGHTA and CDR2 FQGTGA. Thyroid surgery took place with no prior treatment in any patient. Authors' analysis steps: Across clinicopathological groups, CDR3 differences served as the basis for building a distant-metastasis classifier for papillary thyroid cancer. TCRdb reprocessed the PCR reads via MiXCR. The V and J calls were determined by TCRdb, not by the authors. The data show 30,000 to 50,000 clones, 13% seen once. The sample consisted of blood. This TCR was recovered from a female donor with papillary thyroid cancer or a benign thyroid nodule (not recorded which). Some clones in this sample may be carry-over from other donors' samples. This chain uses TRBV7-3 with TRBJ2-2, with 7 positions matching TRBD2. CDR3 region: CASSPGGSRELFF. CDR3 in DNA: TGTGCCAGCAGCCCCGGGGGGTCGAGGGAGCTGTTTTTT.